This T cell receptor (beta chain) was identified during a study of T cells in Graves' hyperthyroidism and ophthalmopathy. There are 13 residues in the CDR3. The V gene lost 0 bases and the J gene lost 5 bases, with 5 bases spanning the gap. Germline loops: CDR1 LGHDT, CDR2 YNNKEL (reference sequence). In making diagnoses, clinical symptoms, serum thyroxine and TRAb, thyroid ultrasound and orbital computed tomography were all used. The PBMCs were taken from over 9.5 ml of fresh peripheral blood. This clonotype was seen ten or more times. The source material, RNA transcripts, was used to amplify TCR beta CDR3 regions. The HTBI primer set was used in a first-round RT-PCR of the TCR CDR3. TCRdb reprocessed the multiplex PCR reads with MiXCR, giving one entry per CDR3 protein. The repertoire has 34,000 or so distinct CDR3 sequences, about 53% of them found once; the top ten carry 25%.

The rearrangement uses TRBV3-1 and TRBJ1-5; D remains unclear. Sequencing used blood. The TCR originated in a woman aged 40 to 49 with Graves' ophthalmopathy. CDR3 in DNA: TGTGCCAGCAGCCAAGAACGGCATCAGCCCCAGCATTTT. Its protein is CASSQERHQPQHF.